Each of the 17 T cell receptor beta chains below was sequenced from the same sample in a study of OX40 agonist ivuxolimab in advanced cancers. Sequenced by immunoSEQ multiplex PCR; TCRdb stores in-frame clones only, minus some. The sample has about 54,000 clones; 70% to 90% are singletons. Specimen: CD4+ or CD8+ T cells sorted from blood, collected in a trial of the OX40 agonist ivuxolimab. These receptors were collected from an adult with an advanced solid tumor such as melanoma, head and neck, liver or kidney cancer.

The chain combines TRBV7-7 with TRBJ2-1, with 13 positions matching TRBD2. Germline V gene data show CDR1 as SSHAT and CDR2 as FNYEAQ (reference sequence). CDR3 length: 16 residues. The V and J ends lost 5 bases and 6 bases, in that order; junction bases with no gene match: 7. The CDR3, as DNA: TGTGCCAGCAGCCCCCTACTAGCGGGAGGGAGCAATGAGCAGTTCTTC. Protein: CASSPLLAGGSNEQFF.

Here the CDR3 reads CASSRREFSKNIQYF. For the CDR3, the DNA is TGTGCCAGTAGTCGGCGTGAGTTTTCCAAAAACATTCAGTACTTC. The chain employs TRBV19 and TRBJ2-4; D unclear. CDR1 and CDR2 from the germline V gene are LNHDA and SQIVND (reference sequence). This CDR3 is built from 15 residues. Trimming stripped 5 bases from V and 2 bases from J, with 13 bases between.

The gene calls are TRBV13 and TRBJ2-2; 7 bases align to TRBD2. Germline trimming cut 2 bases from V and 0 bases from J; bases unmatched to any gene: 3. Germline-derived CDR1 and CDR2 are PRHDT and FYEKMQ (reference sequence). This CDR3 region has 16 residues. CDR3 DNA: TGTGCCAGCAGCTTATATCTAGCGGCGAACACCGGGGAGCTGTTTTTT. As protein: CASSLYLAANTGELFF.

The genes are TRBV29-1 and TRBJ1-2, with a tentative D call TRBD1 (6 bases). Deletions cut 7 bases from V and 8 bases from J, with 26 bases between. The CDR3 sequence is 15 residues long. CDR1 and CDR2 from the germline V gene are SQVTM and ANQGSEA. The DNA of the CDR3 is TGCAGCGCCGAACCCCCACAGGGCCCTGGAAGCGGCTACACCTTC. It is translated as CSAEPPQGPGSGYTF.

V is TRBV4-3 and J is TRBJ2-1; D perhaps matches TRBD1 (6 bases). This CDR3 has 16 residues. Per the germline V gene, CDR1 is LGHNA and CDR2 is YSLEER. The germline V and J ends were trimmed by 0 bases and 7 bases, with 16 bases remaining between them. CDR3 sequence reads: CASSQDSAGAGNEQFF. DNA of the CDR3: TGCGCCAGCAGCCAAGATTCGGCAGGGGCAGGAAATGAGCAGTTCTTC.

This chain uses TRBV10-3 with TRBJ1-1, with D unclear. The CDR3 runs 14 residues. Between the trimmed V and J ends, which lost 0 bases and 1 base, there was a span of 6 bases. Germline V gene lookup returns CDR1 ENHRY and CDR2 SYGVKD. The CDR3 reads CAISESDQNTEAFF. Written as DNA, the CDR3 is TGTGCCATCAGTGAGTCTGACCAGAACACTGAAGCTTTCTTT.

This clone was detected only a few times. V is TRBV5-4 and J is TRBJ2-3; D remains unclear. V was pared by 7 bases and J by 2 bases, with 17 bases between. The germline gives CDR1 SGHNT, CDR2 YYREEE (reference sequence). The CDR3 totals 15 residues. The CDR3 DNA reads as TGTGCCAGCTCAAATCCCGGCAGAGACACAGATACGCAGTATTTT. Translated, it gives CASSNPGRDTDTQYF.

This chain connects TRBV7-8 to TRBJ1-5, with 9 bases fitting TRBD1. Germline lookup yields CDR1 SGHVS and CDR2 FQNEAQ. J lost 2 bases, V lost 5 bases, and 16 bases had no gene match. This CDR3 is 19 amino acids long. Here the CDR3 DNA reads TGTGCCAGCAGCATAGTCCCGGGACAGGGTCGGCTGGGCAATCAGCCCCAGCATTTT. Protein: CASSIVPGQGRLGNQPQHF. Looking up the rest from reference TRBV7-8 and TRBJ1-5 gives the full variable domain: GAGVSQSPRYKVAKRGQDVALRCDPISGHVSLFWYQQALGQGPEFLTYFQNEAQLDKSGLPSDRFFAERPEGSVSTLKIQRTQQEDSAVYLCASSIVPGQGRLGNQPQHFGDGTRLSIL.

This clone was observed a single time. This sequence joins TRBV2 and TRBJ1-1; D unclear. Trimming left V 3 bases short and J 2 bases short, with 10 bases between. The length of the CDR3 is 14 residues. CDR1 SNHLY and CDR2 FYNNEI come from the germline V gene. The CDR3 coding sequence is TGTGCCAGCAGTGACGCCGGATCCAACACTGAAGCTTTCTTT. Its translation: CASSDAGSNTEAFF.

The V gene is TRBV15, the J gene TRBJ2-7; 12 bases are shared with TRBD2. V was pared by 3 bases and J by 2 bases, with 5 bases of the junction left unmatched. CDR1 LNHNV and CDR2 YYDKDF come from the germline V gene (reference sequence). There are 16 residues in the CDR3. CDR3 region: CATSRGLAGGTYEQYF. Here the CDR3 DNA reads TGTGCCACCAGCAGGGGGCTAGCGGGAGGGACCTACGAGCAGTACTTC.

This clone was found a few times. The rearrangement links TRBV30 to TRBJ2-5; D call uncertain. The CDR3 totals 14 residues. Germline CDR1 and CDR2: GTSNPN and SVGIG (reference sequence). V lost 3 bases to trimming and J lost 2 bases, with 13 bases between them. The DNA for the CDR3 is TGTGCCTGGAGCGGCGCGAACTTTCAAGAGACCCAGTACTTC. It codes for CAWSGANFQETQYF.

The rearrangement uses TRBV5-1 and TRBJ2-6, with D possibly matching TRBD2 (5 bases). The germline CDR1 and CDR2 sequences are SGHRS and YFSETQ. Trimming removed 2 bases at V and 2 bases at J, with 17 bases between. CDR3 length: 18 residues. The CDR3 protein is CASSFDGGGRTGANVLTF. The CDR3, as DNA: TGCGCCAGCAGCTTTGATGGAGGAGGAAGGACTGGGGCCAACGTCCTGACTTTC.

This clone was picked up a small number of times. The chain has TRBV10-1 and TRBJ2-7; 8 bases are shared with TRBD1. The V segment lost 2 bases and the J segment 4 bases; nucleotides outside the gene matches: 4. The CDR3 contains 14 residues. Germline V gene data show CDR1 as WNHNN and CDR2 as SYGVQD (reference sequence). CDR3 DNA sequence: TGCGCCAGCAGTGAGGGACAGGGCCCATACGAGCAGTACTTC. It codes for CASSEGQGPYEQYF.

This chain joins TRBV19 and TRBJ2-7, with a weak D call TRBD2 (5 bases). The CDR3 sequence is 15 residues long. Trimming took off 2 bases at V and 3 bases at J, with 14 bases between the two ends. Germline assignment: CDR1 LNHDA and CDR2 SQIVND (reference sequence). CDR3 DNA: TGTGCCAGTAGTATAACGTCGGACTCACTCTACGAGCAGTACTTC. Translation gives CASSITSDSLYEQYF.

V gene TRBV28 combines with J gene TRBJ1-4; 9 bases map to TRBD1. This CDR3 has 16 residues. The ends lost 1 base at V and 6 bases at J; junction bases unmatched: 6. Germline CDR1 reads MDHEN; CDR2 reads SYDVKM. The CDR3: CASSLFEGQGYEKLFF. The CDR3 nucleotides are TGTGCCAGCAGTTTATTTGAGGGACAGGGTTATGAAAAACTGTTTTTT.

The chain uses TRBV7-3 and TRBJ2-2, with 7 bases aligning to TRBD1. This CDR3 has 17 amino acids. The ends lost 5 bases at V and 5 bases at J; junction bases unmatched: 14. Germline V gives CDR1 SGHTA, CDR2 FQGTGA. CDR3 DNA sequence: TGTGCCAGCAGCCCACAGGGGACCGCTGAAGGGACCGGGGAGCTGTTTTTT. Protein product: CASSPQGTAEGTGELFF.

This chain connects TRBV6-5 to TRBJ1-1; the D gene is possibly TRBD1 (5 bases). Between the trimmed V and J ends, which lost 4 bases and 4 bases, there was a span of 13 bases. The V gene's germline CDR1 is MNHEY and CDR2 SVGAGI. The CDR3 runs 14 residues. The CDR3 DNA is TGTGCCAGCAGTTGGGGCCGGGCGGGCACTGAAGCTTTCTTT. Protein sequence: CASSWGRAGTEAFF.